This TCR beta chain was recorded in a study of T cells after posttransplantation cyclophosphamide. Notes on the study in general: TRB clonality was highly associated with recipient CMV seropositivity and reactivation. Skin or GI-infiltrating T cells shared few TRB sequences with blood.

Turning to this clone: No antigen is known for it. Other DNA sequences from this sample encode an identical CDR3 as well.

V was shortened by 7 bases and J by 2 bases, with 19 bases between the two germline ends. This CDR3 region has 15 residues. The germline CDR1 and CDR2 sequences are SGDLS and YYNGEE. Assay: immunoSEQ multiplex PCR; the TCRdb copy retains only in-frame clones and omits some. This sample has approximately 4,000 clones, with about 70% found just once. A marrow graft followed busulfan-fludarabine conditioning, with cyclophosphamide on days +3 and +4. The chain carries TRBV9 and TRBJ2-7; D might be TRBD1 (6 bases). Material: CD8+ T cells sorted from PBMCs, obtained around 1,100 days after allogeneic stem cell transplant with posttransplant cyclophosphamide. This clonotype originated in a female patient aged 40 to 55 who received an allogeneic stem cell transplant from a related donor, was CMV-positive, and had no GVHD. Some T cells may be transferred from the graft donor. CDR3 coding DNA: TGTGCCAGCTTTATCAGGCAGGGGACGGCCTACGAGCAGTACTTC. Translated, it gives CASFIRQGTAYEQYF.